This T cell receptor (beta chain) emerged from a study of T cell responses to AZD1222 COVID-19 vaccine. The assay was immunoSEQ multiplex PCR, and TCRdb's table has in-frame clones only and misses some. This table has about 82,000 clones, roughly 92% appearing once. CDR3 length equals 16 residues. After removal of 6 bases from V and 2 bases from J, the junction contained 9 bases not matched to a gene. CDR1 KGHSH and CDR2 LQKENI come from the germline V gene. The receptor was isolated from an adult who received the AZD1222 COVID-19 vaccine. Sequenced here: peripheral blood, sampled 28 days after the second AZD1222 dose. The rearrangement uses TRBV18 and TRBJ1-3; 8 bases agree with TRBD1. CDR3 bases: TGTGCCAGCTCGCTCGACAGGGGCGCTGCTGGAAACACCATATATTTT. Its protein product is CASSLDRGAAGNTIYF.